Detailed here is one TCR beta chain. The antigen is undetermined. This sample also contains other DNA sequences that code for the same CDR3. These data come from a study of tumor-infiltrating lymphocytes in localized non-small cell lung cancer. CDR1 and CDR2 from the germline V gene are SGHTA and FQGNSA. This CDR3 comprises 15 residues. Deletions cut 4 bases from V and 0 bases from J, with 10 bases between. Method: immunoSEQ multiplex PCR; TCRdb's copy keeps in-frame clones and lacks some. The table records approximately 12,000 clones, 65% to 85% of them present only once. General study points: Immunotypes IM1 and IM2 had similar TCR-derived T-cell fractions. Only some patients had TCR sequencing, depending on available tissue.

Sequences were obtained from uninvolved lung tissue not adjacent to the tumor. This sequence originates from a human donor with non-small cell lung cancer. The chain couples TRBV7-2 to TRBJ1-5; possible D gene TRBD1, 5 bases. CDR3 in amino acids: CASSSQGNSNQPQHF. CDR3 sequence (DNA): TGTGCCAGCAGCTCCCAGGGTAATAGCAATCAGCCCCAGCATTTT.